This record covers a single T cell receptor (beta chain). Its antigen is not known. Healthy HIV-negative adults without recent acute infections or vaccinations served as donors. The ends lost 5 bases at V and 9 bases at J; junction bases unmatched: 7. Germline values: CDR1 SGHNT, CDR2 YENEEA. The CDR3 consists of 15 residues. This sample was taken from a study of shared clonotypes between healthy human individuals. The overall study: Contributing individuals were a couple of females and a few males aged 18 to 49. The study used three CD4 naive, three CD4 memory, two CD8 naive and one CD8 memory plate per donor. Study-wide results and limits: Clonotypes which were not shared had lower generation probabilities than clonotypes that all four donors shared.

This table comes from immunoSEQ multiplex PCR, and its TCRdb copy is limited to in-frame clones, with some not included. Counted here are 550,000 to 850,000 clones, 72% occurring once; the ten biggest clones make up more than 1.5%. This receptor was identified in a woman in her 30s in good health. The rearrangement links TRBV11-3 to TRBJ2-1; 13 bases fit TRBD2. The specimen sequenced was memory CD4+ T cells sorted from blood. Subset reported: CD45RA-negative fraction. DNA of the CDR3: TGTGCCAGCAGCCTTGGACTAGCGGGAGTGAGTGAGCAGTTCTTC. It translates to CASSLGLAGVSEQFF. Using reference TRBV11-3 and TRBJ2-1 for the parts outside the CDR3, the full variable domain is EAGVVQSPRYKIIEKKQPVAFWCNPISGHNTLYWYLQNLGQGPELLIRYENEEAVDDSQLPKDRFSAERLKGVDSTLKIQPAELGDSAVYLCASSLGLAGVSEQFFGPGTRLTVL.